This TCR beta chain was identified in a study of shared clonotypes between healthy human individuals. Sequencing was at deep level. Measured with immunoSEQ multiplex PCR; TCRdb has only the in-frame clones, and not every one. The sample shows 2 million to 2.5 million clones, less than 95% of them seen only once. Splitting the CD4+ cells yielded a CD45RA+ naive subset and a CD45RA-negative memory subset. The CDR3 has 16 amino acids. Trimming cost V 4 bases and J 5 bases; bases outside gene matches: 10. Germline V gene sequence: CDR1 SGHRS, CDR2 YFSETQ. Sequences were obtained from naive CD4+ T cells from PBMCs. Stated subset: CD45RA+ positively selected. V gene TRBV5-1 combines with J gene TRBJ1-2, with 11 bases matching TRBD1. This TCR was sampled from a man younger than 35 in good health. Some clones in this sample may be carry-over from other donors' samples. The CDR3 is CASSPGTGGSGYGYTF. The CDR3 region has the DNA TGCGCCAGCAGCCCCGGGACAGGGGGTTCAGGGTATGGCTACACCTTC.